One sample yielded the 6 T cell receptor beta chains listed below, sequenced in a study of neurological immune-mediated disorders (dated 2019 in TCRdb). Libraries were prepared through 5' RACE. Sequencing took place on an Illumina HiSeq 2500. TCRdb's own reprocessing of the public reads used fastp at Q25 and MiXCR and kept productive beta chains. A single entry per CDR3 protein holds the most common genes and DNA from its merged rows. This sample holds tens of thousands of distinct CDR3 sequences; around 4.3% were observed only once. The ten largest account for approximately 5.4% of the sample. The sequenced material came from PBMCs. The receptor set was obtained from a woman aged 55-69 years with multiple sclerosis.

Many counts were recorded for this clonotype. The V call is TRBV12-3 or TRBV12-4, the J call TRBJ1-5; TRBD1 matches at 8 bases. This CDR3 contains 14 residues. V lost 4 bases and J lost 8; bases outside the gene matches: 7. The CDR3 coding sequence is TGTGCCAGCAGTTCCGGACAGGGCGGTGAGCCCCAGCATTTT. Translation: CASSSGQGGEPQHF.

This clonotype came up a few times. CDR3 in DNA: TGTGCCATCAGTGTCGACAGGACACATCAGCCCCAGCATTTT. As protein: CAISVDRTHQPQHF. This rearrangement joins TRBV10-3 to TRBJ1-5; the D gene is possibly TRBD1 (6 bases). The ends were cut back, 4 bases at V and 5 bases at J, with 12 bases in the middle. Germline CDR1 and CDR2: ENHRY and SYGVKD. The CDR3 consists of 14 residues.

This clonotype was observed at least ten times. This chain joins TRBV3-1 and TRBJ2-1; D call uncertain. CDR3 size: 13 residues. Per germline, CDR1 LGHDT and CDR2 YNNKEL (reference sequence). The V and J ends lost 5 bases and 5 bases respectively, with 10 bases between them. The CDR3 reads CASSEGFDNEQFF. The CDR3 DNA follows: TGTGCCAGCAGCGAAGGGTTTGACAATGAGCAGTTCTTC.

In its sample, this clonotype was seen many times. The chain recombines TRBV6-5 with TRBJ1-1, with D possibly TRBD1 on 5 matching bases. The CDR3 has 14 residues. V lost 6 bases and J 4 bases, leaving 15 bases between the germline ends. The germline V gene has CDR1 MNHEY and CDR2 SVGAGI. CDR3 bases: TGTGCCAGCAGGAGCCGGACTGGGGGCACTGAAGCTTTCTTT. Its protein is CASRSRTGGTEAFF.

This clonotype was found a few times. For the CDR3, the DNA is TGCGCCAGCAGCCAAGTGGGCGGGAGGGCCAGAGATACGCAGTATTTT. Translation gives CASSQVGGRARDTQYF. The chain recombines TRBV4-1 with TRBJ2-3, with 9 bases lining up with TRBD2. Germline-derived CDR1 and CDR2 are MGHRA and YSYEKL. The CDR3 totals 16 residues. With V trimmed by 1 base and J by 5 bases, 7 bases remained unmatched.

This clonotype appeared many times. This chain uses TRBV19 with TRBJ1-1; D gene uncertain. The CDR3 covers 14 residues. The V gene lost 4 bases and the J gene lost 1 base, with 10 bases spanning the gap. Per the germline V gene, CDR1 is LNHDA and CDR2 is SQIVND (reference sequence). CDR3 coding DNA: TGTGCCAGTAGTAGTTCGACCTCGAACACTGAAGCTTTCTTT. It is translated as CASSSSTSNTEAFF.